This entry lists 9 T cell receptor beta chains sequenced from one sample in a study of T cells in Graves' hyperthyroidism and ophthalmopathy. RNA transcripts yielded amplified TCR beta CDR3 regions. The study used the HTBI primer set for a first-round RT-PCR of the TCR CDR3. Each CDR3 protein is one row after TCRdb ran MiXCR on the multiplex PCR reads. Of about 600,000 distinct CDR3 sequences in the sample, around 15% are singletons; the top ten hold under 15%. Source material: blood. The receptors here all came from a woman aged 45 to 65 with Graves' ophthalmopathy.

This clonotype was seen repeatedly, ten times or more. V is TRBV13 and J is TRBJ2-7; D call uncertain. V dropped 2 bases and J dropped 3 bases, with 20 bases sitting between them. The CDR3 contains 17 residues. Germline values: CDR1 PRHDT, CDR2 FYEKMQ (reference sequence). The CDR3 loop is CASSLLRSELPIYEQYF. In DNA form, the CDR3 reads TGTGCCAGCAGCTTATTACGATCTGAACTCCCGATCTACGAGCAGTACTTC. The full variable domain, with the rest looked up from reference TRBV13 and TRBJ2-7, is AAGVIQSPRHLIKEKRETATLKCYPIPRHDTVYWYQQGPGQDPQFLISFYEKMQSDKGSIPDRFSAQQFSDYHSELNMSSLELGDSALYFCASSLLRSELPIYEQYFGPGTRLTVT.

The CDR3 sequence: CASSARLAGQVNNEQFF. The CDR3 DNA is TGTGCCAGCAGCGCCCGACTAGCGGGACAGGTTAACAATGAGCAGTTCTTC. The chain recombines TRBV7-9 with TRBJ2-1; 11 nucleotides align to TRBD2. Germline V gene lookup returns CDR1 SEHNR and CDR2 FQNEAQ (reference sequence). The trim removed 5 bases at V and 5 bases at J, leaving 11 bases unmatched. There are 17 residues in the CDR3.

This clonotype was seen only once. This may be a read error: a much more frequent sequence differs by one nucleotide. The chain couples TRBV24-1 to TRBJ1-4; TRBD1 matches at 8 bases. The CDR3 has 18 residues. In germline, CDR1 is KGHDR, CDR2 SFDVKD. The CDR3 coding sequence is TGTGCCACCAGTGATTCCCGGACAGGGACGGGAACTAATGAAAAACCGTTTTTT. It specifies CATSDSRTGTGTNEKPFF.

A remark on this clonotype: It may be a read error: a sequence one base away is much more abundant. V gene TRBV27 combines with J gene TRBJ2-2, with D perhaps TRBD2 (6 bases). Germline values: CDR1 MNHEY, CDR2 SMNVEV (reference sequence). This CDR3 has 14 amino acids. CDR3: CAGRSRERAGELFF. In nucleotides, the CDR3 is TGTGCCGGCAGAAGTCGGGAGAGGGCCGGGGAGCTGTTTTTT.

This clonotype occurred many times. CDR3 sequence (DNA): TGTGCCAGCAGTTTGACGGGGATTAACTATGGCTACACCTTC. This encodes CASSLTGINYGYTF. The rearrangement links TRBV27 to TRBJ1-2; D call uncertain. Trimming stripped 3 bases from V and 1 base from J, with 9 bases between. Germline V gene data show CDR1 as MNHEY and CDR2 as SMNVEV (reference sequence). CDR3 length equals 14 residues.

This clonotype was detected only a few times. The gene calls are TRBV28 and TRBJ2-1; 7 bases match TRBD2. The trim removed 6 bases at V and 12 bases at J, leaving 17 bases unmatched. From germline, CDR1 is MDHEN and CDR2 SYDVKM. The length of the CDR3 is 15 residues. The CDR3 DNA follows: TGTGCCAGCAGCCCATTGCGGGAGTGGGTTGGTGCGCAGTTCTTC. It translates to CASSPLREWVGAQFF.

The chain has TRBV4-2 and TRBJ2-5; a possible D gene is TRBD2 (6 bases). Trimming took 5 bases from V and 5 from J, leaving 12 bases between them. CDR3 length equals 13 residues. CDR1 and CDR2 from the germline V gene are LGHNA and YNFKEQ. The CDR3 protein is CASSVEEGETQYF. The CDR3 coding sequence is TGTGCCAGCAGCGTCGAGGAGGGTGAGACCCAGTACTTC.

This clonotype was picked up many times. The gene calls are TRBV7-2 and TRBJ2-7; 7 bases map to TRBD2. CDR3 length: 15 residues. The germline V gene has CDR1 SGHTA and CDR2 FQGNSA. The trim removed 1 base at V and 2 bases at J, leaving 5 bases unmatched. In DNA form, the CDR3 reads TGTGCCAGCAGCTTAGATGGCGGGGGTACCTACGAGCAGTACTTC. Amino acids: CASSLDGGGTYEQYF.

The J gene is TRBJ1-1, the V gene TRBV19; no clear D. V dropped 3 bases and J dropped 8 bases, with 10 bases sitting between them. CDR1 is LNHDA, CDR2 SQIVND, per germline (reference sequence). The CDR3 is 12 residues long. CDR3 protein: CASSIGEWEAFF. The CDR3 DNA reads TGTGCCAGTAGTATCGGGGAATGGGAAGCTTTCTTT.